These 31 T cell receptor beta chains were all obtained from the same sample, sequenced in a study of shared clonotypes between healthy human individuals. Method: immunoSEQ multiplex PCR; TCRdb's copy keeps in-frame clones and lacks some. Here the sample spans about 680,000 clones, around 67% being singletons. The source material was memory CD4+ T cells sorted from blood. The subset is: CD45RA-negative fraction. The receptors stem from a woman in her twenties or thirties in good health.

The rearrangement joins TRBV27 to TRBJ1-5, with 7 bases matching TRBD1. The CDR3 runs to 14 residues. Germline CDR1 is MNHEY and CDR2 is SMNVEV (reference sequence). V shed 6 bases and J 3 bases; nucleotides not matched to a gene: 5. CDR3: CASSLDRFNQPQHF. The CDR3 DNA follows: TGTGCCAGCAGCCTGGACAGGTTCAATCAGCCCCAGCATTTT.

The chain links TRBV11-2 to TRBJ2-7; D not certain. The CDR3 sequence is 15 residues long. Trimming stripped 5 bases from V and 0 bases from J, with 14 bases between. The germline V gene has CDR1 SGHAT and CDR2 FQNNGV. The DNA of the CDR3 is TGTGCCAGCAGCCTAGGGTTTGGCAGCTCCTACGAGCAGTACTTC. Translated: CASSLGFGSSYEQYF.

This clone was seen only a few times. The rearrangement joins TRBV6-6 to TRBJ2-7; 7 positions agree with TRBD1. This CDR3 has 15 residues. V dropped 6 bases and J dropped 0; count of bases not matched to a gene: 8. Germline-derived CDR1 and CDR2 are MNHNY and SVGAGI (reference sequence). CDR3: CASSLDRRYSYEQYF. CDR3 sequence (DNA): TGTGCCAGCAGCCTGGACAGGCGCTACTCCTACGAGCAGTACTTC.

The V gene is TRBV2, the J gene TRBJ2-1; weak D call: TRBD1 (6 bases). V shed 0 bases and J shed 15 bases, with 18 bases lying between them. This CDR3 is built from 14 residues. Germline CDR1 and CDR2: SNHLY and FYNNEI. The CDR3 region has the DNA TGTGCCAGCAGTGAAGCGCTTACGGCAGGGGATCGGTTCTTC. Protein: CASSEALTAGDRFF.

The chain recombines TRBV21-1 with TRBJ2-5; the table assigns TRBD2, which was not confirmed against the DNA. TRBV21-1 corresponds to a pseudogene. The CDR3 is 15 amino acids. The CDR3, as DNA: TGTGCCAACCGCCCTGAAACTAGCGGTAAAGAGACCCAGTACTTC. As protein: CANRPETSGKETQYF.

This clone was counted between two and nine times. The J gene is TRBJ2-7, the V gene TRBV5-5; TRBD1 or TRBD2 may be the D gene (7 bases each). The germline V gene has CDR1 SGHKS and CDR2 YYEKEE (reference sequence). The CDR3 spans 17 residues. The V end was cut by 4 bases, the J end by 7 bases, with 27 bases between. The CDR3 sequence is CASSIERITSVTGEQYF. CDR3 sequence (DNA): TGTGCCAGCAGCATTGAGCGTATAACTAGCGTGACAGGGGAGCAGTACTTC.

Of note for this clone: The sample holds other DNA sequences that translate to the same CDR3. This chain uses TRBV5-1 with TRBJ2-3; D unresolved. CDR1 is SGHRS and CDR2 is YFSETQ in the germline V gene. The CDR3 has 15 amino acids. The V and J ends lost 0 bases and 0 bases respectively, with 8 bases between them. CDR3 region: CASSLVGGSTDTQYF. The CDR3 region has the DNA TGCGCCAGCAGCTTGGTCGGCGGAAGCACAGATACGCAGTATTTT.

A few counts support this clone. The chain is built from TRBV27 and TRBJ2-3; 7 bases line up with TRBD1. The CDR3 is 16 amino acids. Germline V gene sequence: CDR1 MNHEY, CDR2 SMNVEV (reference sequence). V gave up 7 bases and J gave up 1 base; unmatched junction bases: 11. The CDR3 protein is CASTPGGDSGTDTQYF. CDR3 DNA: TGTGCCAGCACCCCAGGGGGAGATTCCGGCACAGATACGCAGTATTTT.

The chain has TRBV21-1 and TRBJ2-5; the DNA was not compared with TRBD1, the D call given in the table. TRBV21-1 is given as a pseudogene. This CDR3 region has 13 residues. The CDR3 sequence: CASSKDNQETQYF. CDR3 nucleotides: TGTGCCAGCAGCAAAGACAACCAAGAGACCCAGTACTTC.

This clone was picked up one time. Written as DNA, the CDR3 is TGTGCCAGCAACGACAGGGACCGGAGCAATCAGCCCCAGCATTTT. Amino acids: CASNDRDRSNQPQHF. The chain recombines TRBV28 with TRBJ1-5, with 7 bases fitting TRBD1. Looked up from germline, CDR1 is MDHEN and CDR2 is SYDVKM. Germline trimming cut 7 bases from V and 1 base from J; bases unmatched to any gene: 7. The CDR3 has 15 residues.

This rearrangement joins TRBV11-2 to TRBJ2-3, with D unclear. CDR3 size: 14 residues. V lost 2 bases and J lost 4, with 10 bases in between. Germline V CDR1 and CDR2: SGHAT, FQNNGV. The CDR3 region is CASSLNESPDTQYF. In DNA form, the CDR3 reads TGTGCCAGCAGCTTAAACGAATCCCCAGATACGCAGTATTTT.

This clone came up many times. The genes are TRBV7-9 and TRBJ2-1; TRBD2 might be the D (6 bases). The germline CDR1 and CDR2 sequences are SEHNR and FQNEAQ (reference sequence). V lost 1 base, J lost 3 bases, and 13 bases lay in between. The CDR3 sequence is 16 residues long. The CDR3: CASSLVPGVIYNEQFF. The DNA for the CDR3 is TGTGCCAGCAGCTTAGTACCGGGAGTTATCTACAATGAGCAGTTCTTC.

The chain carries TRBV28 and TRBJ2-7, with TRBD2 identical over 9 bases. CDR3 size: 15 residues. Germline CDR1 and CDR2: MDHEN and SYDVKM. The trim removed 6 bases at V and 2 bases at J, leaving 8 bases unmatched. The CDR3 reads CASSGGGEGTYEQYF. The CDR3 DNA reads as TGTGCCAGCAGCGGCGGGGGGGAGGGAACCTACGAGCAGTACTTC.

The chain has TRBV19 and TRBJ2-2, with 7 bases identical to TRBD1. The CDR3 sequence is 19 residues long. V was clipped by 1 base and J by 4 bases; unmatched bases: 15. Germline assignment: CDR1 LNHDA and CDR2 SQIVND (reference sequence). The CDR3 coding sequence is TGTGCCAGTAGTATAGTATGGACAGGACTCGAGGTTGGCACCGGGGAGCTGTTTTTT. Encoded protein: CASSIVWTGLEVGTGELFF.

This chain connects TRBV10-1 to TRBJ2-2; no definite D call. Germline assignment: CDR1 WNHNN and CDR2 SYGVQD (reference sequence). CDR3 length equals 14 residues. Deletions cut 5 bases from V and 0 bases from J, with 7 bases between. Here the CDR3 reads CASSQNANTGELFF. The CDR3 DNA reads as TGCGCCAGCAGTCAGAACGCGAACACCGGGGAGCTGTTTTTT.

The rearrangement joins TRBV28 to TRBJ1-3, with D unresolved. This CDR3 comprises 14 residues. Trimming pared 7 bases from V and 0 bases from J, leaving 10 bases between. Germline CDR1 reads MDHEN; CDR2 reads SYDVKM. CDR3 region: CASTTGFSGNTIYF. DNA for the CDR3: TGTGCCAGCACCACCGGTTTCTCTGGAAACACCATATATTTT.

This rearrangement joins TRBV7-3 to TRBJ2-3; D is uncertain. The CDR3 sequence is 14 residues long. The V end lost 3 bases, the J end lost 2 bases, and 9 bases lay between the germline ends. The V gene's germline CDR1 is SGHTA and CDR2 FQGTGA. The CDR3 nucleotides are TGTGCCAGCAGCTTTGCGGAGAACACAGATACGCAGTATTTT. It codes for CASSFAENTDTQYF.

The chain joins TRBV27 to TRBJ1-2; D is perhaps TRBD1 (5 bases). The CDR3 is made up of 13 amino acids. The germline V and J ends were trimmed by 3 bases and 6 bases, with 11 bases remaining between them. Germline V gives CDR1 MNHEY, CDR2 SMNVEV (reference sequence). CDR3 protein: CASSLRGGDGYTF. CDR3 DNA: TGTGCCAGCAGTTTGAGGGGTGGTGATGGCTACACCTTC.

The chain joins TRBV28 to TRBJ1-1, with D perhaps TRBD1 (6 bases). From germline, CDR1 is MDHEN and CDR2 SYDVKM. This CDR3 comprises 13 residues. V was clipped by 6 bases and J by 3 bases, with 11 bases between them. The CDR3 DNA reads TGTGCCAGCAGCGGACAGTTGGACACTGAAGCTTTCTTT. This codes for CASSGQLDTEAFF. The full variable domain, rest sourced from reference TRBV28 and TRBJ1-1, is DVKVTQSSRYLVKRTGEKVFLECVQDMDHENMFWYRQDPGLGLRLIYFSYDVKMKEKGDIPEGYSVSREKKERFSLILESASTNQTSMYLCASSGQLDTEAFFGQGTRLTVV.

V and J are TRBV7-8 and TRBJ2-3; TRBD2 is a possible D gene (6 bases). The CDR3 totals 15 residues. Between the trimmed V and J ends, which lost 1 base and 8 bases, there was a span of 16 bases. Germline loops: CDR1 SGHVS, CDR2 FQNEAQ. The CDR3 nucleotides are TGTGCCAGCAGCTTAGGGGCGGGACCCCTGGGTACGCAGTATTTT. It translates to CASSLGAGPLGTQYF.

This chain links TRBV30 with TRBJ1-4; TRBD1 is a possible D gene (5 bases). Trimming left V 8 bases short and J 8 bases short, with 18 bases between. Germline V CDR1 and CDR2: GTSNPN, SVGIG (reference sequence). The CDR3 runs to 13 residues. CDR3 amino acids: CAGSGRVNEKLFF. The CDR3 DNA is TGTGCCGGGTCGGGGCGCGTTAACGAAAAACTGTTTTTT. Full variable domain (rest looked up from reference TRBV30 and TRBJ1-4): SQTIHQWPATLVQPVGSPLSLECTVEGTSNPNLYWYRQAAGRGLQLLFYSVGIGQISSEVPQNLSASRPQDRQFILSSKKLLLSDSGFYLCAGSGRVNEKLFFGSGTQLSVL.

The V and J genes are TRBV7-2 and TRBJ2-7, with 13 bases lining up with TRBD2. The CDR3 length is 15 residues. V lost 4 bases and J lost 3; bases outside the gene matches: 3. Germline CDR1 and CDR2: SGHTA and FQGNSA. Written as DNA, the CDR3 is TGTGCCAGCAGCTACCGGACTAGCGGGAGCTACGAGCAGTACTTC. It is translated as CASSYRTSGSYEQYF.

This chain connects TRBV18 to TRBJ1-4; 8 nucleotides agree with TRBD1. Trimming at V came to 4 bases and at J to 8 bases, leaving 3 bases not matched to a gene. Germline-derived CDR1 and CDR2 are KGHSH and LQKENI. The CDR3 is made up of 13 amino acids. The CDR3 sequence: CASSRGQEEKLFF. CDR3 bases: TGTGCCAGCTCACGGGGACAGGAGGAAAAACTGTTTTTT. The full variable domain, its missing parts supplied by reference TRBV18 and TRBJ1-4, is NAGVMQNPRHLVRRRGQEARLRCSPMKGHSHVYWYRQLPEEGLKFMVYLQKENIIDESGMPKERFSAEFPKEGPSILRIQQVVRGDSAAYFCASSRGQEEKLFFGSGTQLSVL.

The CDR3 bases are TGTGCCTGGACCCACTACAGGGGCATTGGGGTCTATGGCTACACCTTC. Its protein is CAWTHYRGIGVYGYTF. The chain employs TRBV30 and TRBJ1-2; TRBD1 aligns across 7 bases. In germline, CDR1 is GTSNPN, CDR2 SVGIG (reference sequence). V lost 4 bases and J lost 4; bases outside the gene matches: 15. CDR3 length equals 16 residues.

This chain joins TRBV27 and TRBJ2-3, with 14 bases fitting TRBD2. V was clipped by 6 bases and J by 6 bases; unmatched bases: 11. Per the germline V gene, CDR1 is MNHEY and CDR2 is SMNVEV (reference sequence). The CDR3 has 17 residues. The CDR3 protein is CASSPGTSGSFVDTQYF. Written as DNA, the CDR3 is TGTGCCAGCAGCCCAGGGACTAGCGGGAGTTTTGTGGATACGCAGTATTTT.

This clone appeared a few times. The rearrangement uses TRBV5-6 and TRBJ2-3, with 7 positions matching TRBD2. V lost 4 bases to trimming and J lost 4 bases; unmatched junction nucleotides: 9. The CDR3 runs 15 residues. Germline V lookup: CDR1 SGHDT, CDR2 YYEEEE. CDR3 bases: TGTGCCAGCAGCCGACTAGCCGTTCGCGCAGATACGCAGTATTTT. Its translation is CASSRLAVRADTQYF.

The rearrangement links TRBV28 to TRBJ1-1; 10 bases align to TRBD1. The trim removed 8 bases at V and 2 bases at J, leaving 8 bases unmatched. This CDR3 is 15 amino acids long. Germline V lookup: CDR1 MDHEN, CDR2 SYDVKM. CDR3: CASGPGQGLNTEAFF. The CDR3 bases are TGTGCCAGCGGTCCGGGACAGGGGCTAAACACTGAAGCTTTCTTT.

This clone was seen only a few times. CDR3 residues: CASSLGGTAYEQYF. The CDR3 coding sequence is TGTGCCAGCAGCTTGGGCGGGACAGCCTACGAGCAGTACTTC. This chain uses TRBV5-6 with TRBJ2-7, with D maybe TRBD1 (7 bases). Germline V CDR1 and CDR2: SGHDT, YYEEEE. Trimming stripped 0 bases from V and 2 bases from J, with 9 bases between. This CDR3 is 14 amino acids long.

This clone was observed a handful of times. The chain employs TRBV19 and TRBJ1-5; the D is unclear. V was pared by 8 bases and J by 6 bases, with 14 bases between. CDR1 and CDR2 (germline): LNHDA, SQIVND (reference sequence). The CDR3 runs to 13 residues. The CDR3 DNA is TGTGCCAGTTCCCCAGACCTGGGTCAGCCCCAGCATTTT. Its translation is CASSPDLGQPQHF.

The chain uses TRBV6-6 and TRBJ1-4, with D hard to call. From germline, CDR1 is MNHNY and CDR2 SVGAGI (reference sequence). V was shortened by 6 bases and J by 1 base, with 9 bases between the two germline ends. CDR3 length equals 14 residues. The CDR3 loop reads CASSPDGTNEKLFF. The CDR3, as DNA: TGTGCCAGCAGCCCGGACGGAACTAATGAAAAACTGTTTTTT.

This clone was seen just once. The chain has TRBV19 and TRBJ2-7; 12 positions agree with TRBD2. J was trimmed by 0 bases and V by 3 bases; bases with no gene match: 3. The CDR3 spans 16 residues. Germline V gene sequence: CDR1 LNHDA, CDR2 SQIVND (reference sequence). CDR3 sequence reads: CASSITSGRPSYEQYF. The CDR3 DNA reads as TGTGCCAGTAGTATTACTAGCGGGAGGCCCTCCTACGAGCAGTACTTC.